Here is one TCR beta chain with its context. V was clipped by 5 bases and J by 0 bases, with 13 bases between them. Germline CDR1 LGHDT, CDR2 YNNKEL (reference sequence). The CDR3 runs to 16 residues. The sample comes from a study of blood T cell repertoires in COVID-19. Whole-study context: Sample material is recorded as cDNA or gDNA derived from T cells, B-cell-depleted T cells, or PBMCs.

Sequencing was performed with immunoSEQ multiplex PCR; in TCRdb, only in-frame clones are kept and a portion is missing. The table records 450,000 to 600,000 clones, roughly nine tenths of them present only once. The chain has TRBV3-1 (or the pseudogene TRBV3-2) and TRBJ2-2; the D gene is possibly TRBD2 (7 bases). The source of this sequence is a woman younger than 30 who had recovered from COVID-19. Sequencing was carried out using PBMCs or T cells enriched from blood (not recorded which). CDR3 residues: CASSLKGGANTGELFF. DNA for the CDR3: TGTGCCAGCAGCTTGAAAGGGGGGGCGAACACCGGGGAGCTGTTTTTT.